Listed below are T cell receptor beta chains from one sample, sequenced in a study of identical twins. Using its own MiXCR run on the 5' RACE reads, TCRdb lists one record per CDR3 protein. This table holds more than 400,000 distinct CDR3 sequences, around 15% found once. The same data also contributed to another study, on yellow fever vaccine responses in identical twins.

Sequenced sample: CD4+ T cells sorted from blood. These receptors originate from a woman aged 18-29 years in good health. Both conserved end residues are part of each CDR3. The D gene is left open where the match is weak. Rows may omit the clone size; those that give it use once, few, many or a size class.

d_call: NA
v_call: TRBV14
j_call: TRBJ2-5
clone_size: NA
cdr3_aa: CASSLFRLETQYF
cdr3_nt: TGTGCCAGCAGCCTTTTCCGTTTGGAGACCCAGTACTTC

d_call: TRBD2
v_call: TRBV27
j_call: TRBJ2-7
clone_size: NA
cdr3_aa: CASSLLLAGGYEQYF
cdr3_nt: TGTGCCAGCAGTTTATTACTAGCGGGAGGCTACGAGCAGTACTTC

d_call: NA
v_call: TRBV29-1
j_call: TRBJ1-4
clone_size: few
cdr3_aa: CSVRTASNEKLFF
cdr3_nt: TGCAGCGTCCGGACAGCGAGCAATGAAAAACTGTTTTTT

d_call: NA
v_call: TRBV12-3/TRBV12-4
j_call: TRBJ1-1
clone_size: NA
cdr3_aa: CASSSWGRGNTEAFF
cdr3_nt: TGTGCCAGCAGTTCTTGGGGTAGGGGGAACACTGAAGCTTTCTTT

d_call: TRBD2
v_call: TRBV7-2
j_call: TRBJ2-1
clone_size: NA
cdr3_aa: CASSVAGGPYNEQFF
cdr3_nt: TGTGCCAGCAGCGTAGCGGGGGGTCCCTACAATGAGCAGTTCTTC

d_call: NA
v_call: TRBV29-1
j_call: TRBJ2-1
clone_size: NA
cdr3_aa: CSVESRLWANEQFF
cdr3_nt: TGCAGCGTTGAGTCTAGACTATGGGCCAATGAGCAGTTCTTC

d_call: TRBD2
v_call: TRBV5-5
j_call: TRBJ2-3
clone_size: NA
cdr3_aa: CASSRGRSGVTDTQYF
cdr3_nt: TGTGCCAGCAGCCGCGGGCGGAGCGGGGTCACAGATACGCAGTATTTT

d_call: NA
v_call: TRBV12-3/TRBV12-4
j_call: TRBJ2-1
clone_size: few
cdr3_aa: CASSHTIHEQFF
cdr3_nt: TGTGCCAGCAGCCATACGATTCATGAGCAGTTCTTC

d_call: NA
v_call: TRBV6-2/TRBV6-3
j_call: TRBJ2-1
clone_size: once
cdr3_aa: CASSYVVPNEQFF
cdr3_nt: TGTGCCAGCAGTTACGTGGTTCCCAATGAGCAGTTCTTC

d_call: TRBD2
v_call: TRBV10-3
j_call: TRBJ2-7
clone_size: NA
cdr3_aa: CAVASGRSSYEQYF
cdr3_nt: TGTGCCGTCGCTAGCGGCCGCAGCTCCTACGAGCAGTACTTC

d_call: NA
v_call: TRBV21-1
j_call: TRBJ2-3
clone_size: few
cdr3_aa: CASSKVDNYSGGKNTDTQYF
cdr3_nt: TGTGCCAGCAGCAAAGTGGACAATTATAGCGGGGGAAAAAACACAGATACGCAGTATTTT

d_call: NA
v_call: TRBV7-3
j_call: TRBJ2-1
clone_size: once
cdr3_aa: CASSLTSPASYNEQFF
cdr3_nt: TGTGCCAGCAGCTTAACTTCACCTGCCTCCTACAATGAGCAGTTCTTC

d_call: NA
v_call: TRBV7-9
j_call: TRBJ2-5
clone_size: NA
cdr3_aa: CASSLAGLTQETQYF
cdr3_nt: TGTGCCAGCAGCTTAGCGGGGCTAACCCAAGAGACCCAGTACTTC

d_call: TRBD1
v_call: TRBV20-1
j_call: TRBJ1-1
clone_size: NA
cdr3_aa: CSARMRTGTTEAFF
cdr3_nt: TGCAGTGCTAGGATGAGGACAGGAACCACTGAAGCTTTCTTT

d_call: NA
v_call: TRBV28
j_call: TRBJ1-3
clone_size: few
cdr3_aa: CASSLGYFGNTIYF
cdr3_nt: TGTGCCAGCAGTCTAGGATACTTTGGAAACACCATATATTTT

d_call: TRBD2
v_call: TRBV24-1
j_call: TRBJ2-1
clone_size: NA
cdr3_aa: CATSDFEREGPYNEQFF
cdr3_nt: TGTGCCACCAGTGATTTTGAGCGGGAGGGCCCTTACAATGAGCAGTTCTTC

d_call: TRBD2
v_call: TRBV10-2
j_call: TRBJ2-1
clone_size: NA
cdr3_aa: CASLAGAGNEQFF
cdr3_nt: TGCGCCAGTCTAGCGGGAGCTGGCAATGAGCAGTTCTTC

d_call: TRBD1
v_call: TRBV24-1
j_call: TRBJ2-1
clone_size: few
cdr3_aa: CATSDSQTYRGNEQFF
cdr3_nt: TGTGCCACCAGTGATTCTCAAACTTACAGGGGTAATGAGCAGTTCTTC

d_call: NA
v_call: TRBV2
j_call: TRBJ1-5
clone_size: few
cdr3_aa: CASRGRAGSNQPQHF
cdr3_nt: TGTGCCAGCAGGGGTAGGGCAGGGAGCAATCAGCCCCAGCATTTT

d_call: TRBD2
v_call: TRBV6-1
j_call: TRBJ2-7
clone_size: NA
cdr3_aa: CASRGGGDSYEQYF
cdr3_nt: TGTGCCAGCCGGGGCGGGGGAGACTCCTACGAGCAGTACTTC

d_call: TRBD2
v_call: TRBV29-1
j_call: TRBJ2-1
clone_size: few
cdr3_aa: CSVVPSGSFYNEQFF
cdr3_nt: TGCAGCGTTGTGCCTAGCGGATCATTTTACAATGAGCAGTTCTTC

d_call: TRBD2
v_call: TRBV20-1
j_call: TRBJ2-1
clone_size: NA
cdr3_aa: CSAHLAGGLEQFF
cdr3_nt: TGCAGTGCTCACCTAGCGGGAGGGCTTGAGCAGTTCTTC

d_call: NA
v_call: TRBV5-5
j_call: TRBJ1-2
clone_size: NA
cdr3_aa: CASSPSLGDYGYTF
cdr3_nt: TGTGCCAGCAGCCCGAGTCTGGGGGACTATGGCTACACCTTC

d_call: TRBD1
v_call: TRBV20-1
j_call: TRBJ1-5
clone_size: NA
cdr3_aa: CSAGRQGTQPQHF
cdr3_nt: TGCAGTGCTGGAAGACAGGGTACTCAGCCCCAGCATTTT

d_call: TRBD2
v_call: TRBV10-3
j_call: TRBJ2-1
clone_size: few
cdr3_aa: CAISKLGTSGNNEQFF
cdr3_nt: TGTGCCATCAGTAAGCTCGGGACTAGCGGTAACAATGAGCAGTTCTTC

d_call: TRBD2
v_call: TRBV20-1
j_call: TRBJ2-3
clone_size: NA
cdr3_aa: CSAPSSGGRSDTQYF
cdr3_nt: TGCAGTGCTCCCTCTAGCGGGGGGAGGTCAGATACGCAGTATTTT

d_call: NA
v_call: TRBV7-9
j_call: TRBJ2-7
clone_size: NA
cdr3_aa: CSSSLAGSGSYEQYF
cdr3_nt: TGTTCCAGCAGCTTAGCCGGGAGCGGCTCCTACGAGCAGTACTTC

d_call: TRBD1
v_call: TRBV20-1
j_call: TRBJ1-1
clone_size: few
cdr3_aa: CSARANTGAGTEAFF
cdr3_nt: TGCAGTGCTAGAGCCAATACAGGGGCGGGCACTGAAGCTTTCTTT

d_call: TRBD2
v_call: TRBV5-1
j_call: TRBJ2-7
clone_size: few
cdr3_aa: CASSLVASGRDEQYF
cdr3_nt: TGCGCCAGCAGCTTGGTGGCTAGCGGGAGAGACGAGCAGTACTTC

d_call: NA
v_call: TRBV25-1
j_call: TRBJ2-6
clone_size: few
cdr3_aa: CASSAASEGYSSGANVLTF
cdr3_nt: TGTGCCAGCAGTGCCGCCTCGGAGGGGTACAGCTCTGGGGCCAACGTCCTGACTTTC

d_call: NA
v_call: TRBV20-1
j_call: TRBJ2-7
clone_size: NA
cdr3_aa: CSARGSEGPYEQYF
cdr3_nt: TGCAGTGCTAGAGGATCGGAGGGGCCCTACGAGCAGTACTTC

d_call: NA
v_call: TRBV5-1
j_call: TRBJ1-2
clone_size: few
cdr3_aa: CASSLGWPDREIKGYTF
cdr3_nt: TGCGCCAGCAGCTTGGGGTGGCCGGATAGGGAGATCAAAGGCTACACCTTC

d_call: TRBD2
v_call: TRBV10-3
j_call: TRBJ2-2
clone_size: NA
cdr3_aa: CAISTGRASGLSTGELFF
cdr3_nt: TGTGCCATCAGCACAGGGAGAGCTAGCGGGCTATCCACCGGGGAGCTGTTTTTT

d_call: NA
v_call: TRBV12-3/TRBV12-4
j_call: TRBJ2-1
clone_size: many
cdr3_aa: CASRTAGSSYNEQFF
cdr3_nt: TGTGCCAGCAGAACAGCGGGCTCTTCCTACAATGAGCAGTTCTTC

d_call: TRBD1
v_call: TRBV29-1
j_call: TRBJ2-1
clone_size: NA
cdr3_aa: CSGGDRGPGEQFF
cdr3_nt: TGCAGCGGGGGGGACAGGGGGCCGGGGGAGCAGTTCTTC

d_call: NA
v_call: TRBV5-1
j_call: TRBJ2-4
clone_size: NA
cdr3_aa: CASSLARGGHANIQYF
cdr3_nt: TGCGCCAGCAGCTTGGCCCGCGGGGGACACGCAAACATTCAGTACTTC

d_call: TRBD1
v_call: TRBV5-1
j_call: TRBJ2-3
clone_size: few
cdr3_aa: CASSLGGQVGADTQYF
cdr3_nt: TGCGCCAGCAGCTTGGGAGGACAGGTTGGGGCAGATACGCAGTATTTT

d_call: NA
v_call: TRBV10-2
j_call: TRBJ2-5
clone_size: NA
cdr3_aa: CASSPGHRSQETQYF
cdr3_nt: TGCGCCAGCAGTCCGGGACACAGGTCCCAAGAGACCCAGTACTTC

d_call: NA
v_call: TRBV27
j_call: TRBJ1-4
clone_size: NA
cdr3_aa: CASSLTGGGLFF
cdr3_nt: TGTGCCAGCAGTTTAACGGGGGGCGGACTGTTTTTT

d_call: TRBD2
v_call: TRBV20-1
j_call: TRBJ2-5
clone_size: few
cdr3_aa: CSASLLAGEETQYF
cdr3_nt: TGCAGTGCTAGCCTACTAGCGGGAGAAGAGACCCAGTACTTC

d_call: NA
v_call: TRBV11-2
j_call: TRBJ1-5
clone_size: NA
cdr3_aa: CASSPYRESPQHF
cdr3_nt: TGTGCCAGCAGCCCCTACAGGGAATCGCCCCAGCATTTT

d_call: NA
v_call: TRBV2
j_call: TRBJ1-5
clone_size: few
cdr3_aa: CASSEESNQPQHF
cdr3_nt: TGTGCCAGCAGTGAGGAGAGCAATCAGCCCCAGCATTTT

d_call: NA
v_call: TRBV12-3/TRBV12-4
j_call: TRBJ2-3
clone_size: once
cdr3_aa: CASSSIPHPVSSDGLRGQYF
cdr3_nt: TGTGCCAGCAGCTCGATTCCCCACCCTGTTAGTAGCGACGGGTTAAGAGGGCAGTATTTT

d_call: NA
v_call: TRBV12-3/TRBV12-4
j_call: TRBJ1-3
clone_size: NA
cdr3_aa: CASSLEVRFTGNTIYF
cdr3_nt: TGTGCCAGCAGTTTAGAGGTCAGATTCACTGGAAACACCATATATTTT

d_call: NA
v_call: TRBV20-1
j_call: TRBJ2-3
clone_size: NA
cdr3_aa: CSAPGVRGSTDTQYF
cdr3_nt: TGCAGTGCTCCGGGCGTCCGGGGGAGCACAGATACGCAGTATTTT

d_call: TRBD2
v_call: TRBV6-5
j_call: TRBJ2-6
clone_size: NA
cdr3_aa: CASSYPGGTTSGANVLTF
cdr3_nt: TGTGCCAGCAGTTACCCGGGGGGTACGACCTCTGGGGCCAACGTCCTGACTTTC

d_call: NA
v_call: TRBV10-3
j_call: TRBJ2-2
clone_size: NA
cdr3_aa: CAISDREDTGELFF
cdr3_nt: TGTGCCATCAGTGACAGGGAAGACACCGGGGAGCTGTTTTTT

d_call: NA
v_call: TRBV7-6
j_call: TRBJ1-3
clone_size: NA
cdr3_aa: CASSSLPDSGNTIYF
cdr3_nt: TGTGCCAGCAGCTCCCTCCCCGACTCTGGAAACACCATATATTTT

d_call: NA
v_call: TRBV12-3/TRBV12-4
j_call: TRBJ1-1
clone_size: NA
cdr3_aa: CASRSAVEAFF
cdr3_nt: TGTGCCAGCAGGTCGGCAGTGGAAGCTTTCTTT

d_call: NA
v_call: TRBV12-5
j_call: TRBJ2-1
clone_size: NA
cdr3_aa: CASGPDYNEQFF
cdr3_nt: TGTGCTAGTGGTCCTGACTACAATGAGCAGTTCTTC

d_call: NA
v_call: TRBV20-1
j_call: TRBJ2-7
clone_size: few
cdr3_aa: CSASPWGDEQYF
cdr3_nt: TGCAGTGCTTCTCCCTGGGGCGACGAGCAGTACTTC

d_call: TRBD2
v_call: TRBV11-2
j_call: TRBJ2-1
clone_size: few
cdr3_aa: CASRQRAGVAYNEQFF
cdr3_nt: TGTGCCAGCAGACAACGAGCGGGGGTCGCCTACAATGAGCAGTTCTTC

d_call: NA
v_call: TRBV4-1
j_call: TRBJ1-5
clone_size: NA
cdr3_aa: CASSQPDKREEPQHF
cdr3_nt: TGCGCCAGCAGCCAACCTGACAAGAGGGAGGAGCCCCAGCATTTT